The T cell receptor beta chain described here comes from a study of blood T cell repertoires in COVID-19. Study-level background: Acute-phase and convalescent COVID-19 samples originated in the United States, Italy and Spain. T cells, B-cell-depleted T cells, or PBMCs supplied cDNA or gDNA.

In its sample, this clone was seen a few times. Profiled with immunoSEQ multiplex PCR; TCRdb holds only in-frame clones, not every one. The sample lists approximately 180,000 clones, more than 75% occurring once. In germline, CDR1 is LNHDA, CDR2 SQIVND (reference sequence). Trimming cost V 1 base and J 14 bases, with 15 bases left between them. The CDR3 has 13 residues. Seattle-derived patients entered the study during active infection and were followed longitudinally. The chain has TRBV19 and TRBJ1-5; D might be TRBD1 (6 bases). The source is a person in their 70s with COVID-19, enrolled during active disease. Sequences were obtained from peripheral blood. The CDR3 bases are TGTGCCAGTAGTATAGGGGGTCCGGACAGAAAGCATTTT. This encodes CASSIGGPDRKHF. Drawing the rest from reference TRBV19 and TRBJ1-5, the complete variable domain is DGGITQSPKYLFRKEGQNVTLSCEQNLNHDAMYWYRQDPGQGLRLIYYSQIVNDFQKGDIAEGYSVSREKKESFPLTVTSAQKNPTAFYLCASSIGGPDRKHFGDGTRLSIL.